Listed below are T cell receptor beta chains from one sample, sequenced in a study of cytomegalovirus exposure and HLA in healthy donors. Libraries were prepared by immunoSEQ multiplex PCR; TCRdb keeps only in-frame clonotypes and omits some of them. The sample has approximately 170,000 clones, roughly 80% seen once; the top ten hold roughly 1.4%. Sample: PBMCs. The receptors here all came from a man between 50 and 59 years old in good health and CMV-seropositive. The CDR3 runs from the conserved cysteine through the conserved F or W. D genes are given only for firm matches. Some rows mark clone size as missing; the rest say once, few, many or name a class of expanded clone.

NA once TRBJ2-7 TRBV28 CASSIQGPTYEQYF TGTGCCAGCAGCATTCAGGGGCCCACCTACGAGCAGTACTTC
NA once TRBJ2-5 TRBV6-6 CASSEGARQETQYF TGTGCCAGCAGCGAAGGGGCCAGACAAGAGACCCAGTACTTC
TRBD2 few TRBJ2-5 TRBV4-2 CASSGAGGVGETQYF TGTGCCAGCAGCGGGGCGGGGGGGGTTGGAGAGACCCAGTACTTC
NA NA TRBJ1-1 TRBV27 CASSFGGIDTEAFF TGTGCCAGCAGTTTTGGGGGGATCGACACTGAAGCTTTCTTT
TRBD2 NA TRBJ2-1 TRBV29-1 CGGASGDYNEQFF TGCGGGGGGGCTAGCGGGGACTACAATGAGCAGTTCTTC
TRBD1 NA TRBJ2-7 TRBV28 CASSRRTGLVAEQYF TGTGCCAGCAGTCGTCGGACAGGACTTGTGGCCGAGCAGTACTTC
NA NA TRBJ1-4 TRBV11-1 CASSLSHPAVASGEKLFF TGTGCCAGCAGCTTATCCCATCCGGCGGTCGCATCCGGTGAAAAACTGTTTTTT
NA few TRBJ2-5 TRBV4-3 CASSLTGLPYQETQYF TGCGCCAGCAGCCTCACCGGACTACCGTACCAAGAGACCCAGTACTTC
NA NA TRBJ2-7 TRBV18 CASSPPGLGQSYEQYF TGTGCCAGCTCACCACCAGGTCTGGGACAATCCTACGAGCAGTACTTC
NA NA TRBJ2-5 TRBV27 CASSFIPHKETQYF TGTGCCAGCAGTTTCATCCCCCACAAAGAGACCCAGTACTTC
NA NA TRBJ2-3 TRBV28 CASSLLGRGRADTQYF TGTGCCAGCAGTTTATTAGGCAGGGGCCGGGCAGATACGCAGTATTTT
NA NA TRBJ1-1 TRBV9 CASSAGEMNTEAFF TGTGCCAGCAGCGCAGGGGAGATGAACACTGAAGCTTTCTTT
NA few TRBJ1-3 TRBV6-5 CASSRTGSGNTIYF TGTGCCAGCAGCCGAACAGGTTCTGGAAACACCATATATTTT
TRBD1 few TRBJ1-2 TRBV6-1 CASSDRGQGARGYTF TGTGCCAGCAGTGATAGGGGACAGGGGGCGCGTGGCTACACCTTC
NA NA TRBJ1-5 TRBV27 CASTTVNQPQHF TGTGCCAGCACTACAGTAAATCAGCCCCAGCATTTT
TRBD2 NA TRBJ2-7 TRBV15 CATSSHSGRVDEQYF TGTGCCACCAGCAGCCATAGCGGGAGGGTGGACGAGCAGTACTTC
NA NA TRBJ2-4 TRBV28 CASSLLGAKNIQYF TGTGCCAGCAGTTTACTAGGAGCCAAAAACATTCAGTACTTC
TRBD2 NA TRBJ2-1 TRBV10-3 CATGLADNNEQFF TGTGCCACCGGACTAGCGGATAACAATGAGCAGTTCTTC
NA NA TRBJ2-1 TRBV7-2 CASSRYSPSAYNEQFF TGTGCCAGCAGCCGGTACAGTCCCTCTGCCTACAATGAGCAGTTCTTC
NA NA TRBJ2-2 TRBV7-2 CASSLEQGRGGELFF TGTGCCAGCAGCTTAGAACAGGGCCGGGGCGGGGAGCTGTTTTTT
TRBD1 few TRBJ2-5 TRBV5-1 CASSLQGSETQYF TGCGCCAGCAGCTTACAGGGGTCAGAGACCCAGTACTTC
NA NA TRBJ2-7 TRBV5-6 CASSLRGSYEQYF TGTGCCAGCAGCTTGCGGGGAAGCTACGAGCAGTACTTC
TRBD2 NA TRBJ2-2 TRBV2 CASSEAAGGSNTGELFF TGTGCCAGCAGTGAAGCGGCGGGGGGCTCGAACACCGGGGAGCTGTTTTTT
TRBD1 once TRBJ1-1 TRBV28 CASSLTGGTLNTEAFF TGTGCCAGCAGTCTTACAGGGGGCACACTGAACACTGAAGCTTTCTTT
TRBD2 NA TRBJ2-5 TRBV4-2 CASSQDWTSGSKGQETQYF TGTGCCAGCAGCCAAGATTGGACTAGCGGGAGTAAGGGCCAAGAGACCCAGTACTTC
TRBD1 once TRBJ1-5 TRBV18 CASSRGTGASLEPQHF TGTGCCAGCTCGCGGGGGACAGGGGCCTCCCTGGAGCCCCAGCATTTT
TRBD1 NA TRBJ2-1 TRBV5-1 CASRPRTGWSSYNEQFF TGCGCCAGCAGACCCCGGACAGGGTGGAGCTCCTACAATGAGCAGTTCTTC
NA once TRBJ1-3 TRBV29-1 CSVVSSGNTIYF TGCAGCGTTGTGAGCTCTGGAAACACCATATATTTT
NA once TRBJ1-2 TRBV28 CASRLIARYGYTF TGTGCCAGCAGACTGATCGCCCGCTATGGCTACACCTTC
NA NA TRBJ1-6 TRBV5-6 CASSSIRSPLHF TGTGCCAGCAGCTCCATTAGATCACCCCTCCACTTT
NA NA TRBJ2-5 TRBV14 CASSQLRSEGGRYQETQYF TGTGCCAGCAGCCAGCTTAGGTCGGAGGGAGGACGGTACCAAGAGACCCAGTACTTC
TRBD1 NA TRBJ2-7 TRBV28 CASSLYPTGENYEQYF TGTGCCAGCAGTTTATATCCAACAGGGGAAAACTACGAGCAGTACTTC
TRBD1 NA TRBJ1-4 TRBV28 CASSPLGTGREKLFF TGTGCCAGCAGTCCACTTGGGACAGGGAGGGAAAAACTGTTTTTT
TRBD2 NA TRBJ2-3 TRBV29-1 CSTRLAGGPADTQYF TGCAGCACCCGTCTAGCGGGGGGGCCAGCAGATACGCAGTATTTT
NA NA TRBJ2-5 TRBV29-1 CSVEDTGVGETQYF TGCAGCGTTGAAGATACCGGGGTTGGAGAGACCCAGTACTTC
NA NA TRBJ2-1 TRBV5-1 CASSLAPRSNEQFF TGCGCCAGCAGCTTGGCCCCTAGAAGCAATGAGCAGTTCTTC
TRBD1 NA TRBJ2-2 TRBV4-1 CATQDREGGTGELFF TGCGCCACCCAGGACAGGGAAGGGGGAACCGGGGAGCTGTTTTTT
NA NA TRBJ1-4 TRBV5-4 CASSARGGNEKLFF TGTGCCAGCAGCGCCCGGGGGGGTAATGAAAAACTGTTTTTT
NA NA TRBJ1-5 TRBV6-1 CASDGMSYSNQPQHF TGTGCCAGCGACGGGATGAGTTATAGCAATCAGCCCCAGCATTTT
NA NA TRBJ2-6 TRBV29-1 CSIRDTSSGANVLTF TGCAGCATCCGGGACACTAGTTCTGGGGCCAACGTCCTGACTTTC
NA NA TRBJ2-2 TRBV5-4 CASSLSGAGELFF TGTGCCAGCAGCTTATCAGGGGCTGGGGAGCTGTTTTTT
NA NA TRBJ2-7 TRBV7-9 CASSPPGLGGYEQYF TGTGCCAGCAGCCCGCCAGGGTTAGGCGGCTACGAGCAGTACTTC
TRBD1 NA TRBJ2-7 TRBV27 CASSRQGYEQYF TGTGCCAGCAGTAGACAGGGCTACGAGCAGTACTTC
NA NA TRBJ1-1 TRBV5-4 CASAIGGAAGWYTEAFF TGTGCCAGCGCTATCGGGGGGGCGGCGGGGTGGTACACTGAAGCTTTCTTT
NA NA TRBJ1-1 TRBV9 CASSVGGGPGTEAFF TGTGCCAGCAGCGTAGGGGGGGGGCCCGGTACTGAAGCTTTCTTT
NA few TRBJ2-2 TRBV2 CASSEARVYTGELFF TGTGCCAGCAGTGAAGCGCGCGTCTACACCGGGGAGCTGTTTTTT